The T cell receptor beta chain described here comes from a study of beta chain features in type 1 diabetes. About the study: Age and gender were similar between patients and healthy donors, as were cell yields.

About 116 mL of blood, on average, came from one heparinised draw per donor. The CDR3 is made up of 16 amino acids. The V end was cut by 1 base, the J end by 8 bases, with 21 bases between. Germline V gene data show CDR1 as SQVTM and CDR2 as ANQGSEA. Every isolated RNA sample was fully reverse transcribed, so sequencing captured expressed TCRB transcripts. Only in-frame clones appear in the TCRdb table, and some are missing; sequencing was by immunoSEQ multiplex PCR. The sample has roughly 290,000 clones; under 8.5% are singletons. The sample consisted of central memory CD4+ T cells from blood. The chain links TRBV29-1 to TRBJ2-1, with a possible D match to TRBD2 (6 bases). This TCR came from a young woman in good health. The DNA for the CDR3 is TGCAGCGTTGAAGGAGTCGATATCGGGAGTGGGGATGAGCAGTTCTTC. Protein product: CSVEGVDIGSGDEQFF.